The TCR beta chain under discussion was sequenced for a study of OX40 agonist ivuxolimab in advanced cancers. Study results and caveats: On average, CD8+ T cells showed a greater number of expanded clones than CD4+. Not determined was the antigen specificity of the expanded peripheral T cells.

Autoimmune disease history or systemic immunosuppression disqualified patients. The length of the CDR3 is 14 residues. From germline, CDR1 is LNHNV and CDR2 YYDKDF (reference sequence). Trimming stripped 3 bases from V and 4 bases from J, with 12 bases between. Clones were sequenced by immunoSEQ multiplex PCR, and TCRdb holds only the in-frame ones, with some missing. Of about 37,000 clones detected, roughly nine tenths appear once; the ten largest clones hold 2% to 3%. Details on this clone: Its antigen is not identified.

The origin of this receptor is an adult with an advanced solid tumor such as melanoma, head and neck, liver or kidney cancer. The genes are TRBV15 and TRBJ1-1; TRBD1 might be the D (5 bases). Sample: CD4+ or CD8+ T cells sorted from blood, taken in a trial of the OX40 agonist ivuxolimab. The CDR3 sequence: CATSRGGVSTEAFF. CDR3 in DNA: TGTGCCACCAGCAGGGGGGGGGTTTCCACTGAAGCTTTCTTT. Full variable domain (rest looked up from reference TRBV15 and TRBJ1-1): DAMVIQNPRYQVTQFGKPVTLSCSQTLNHNVMYWYQQKSSQAPKLLFHYYDKDFNNEADTPDNFQSRRPNTSFCFLDIRSPGLGDTAMYLCATSRGGVSTEAFFGQGTRLTVV.